Ten or more counts support the clone carrying this T cell receptor beta chain. This sample was taken from a study of regulatory T cells in long-lasting Graves disease. Assembly of TCR beta libraries relied on iRepertoire HTBI primers together with Arm-PCR of CDR3 regions. MiXCR was run by TCRdb on the multiplex PCR reads, yielding one entry per CDR3 protein. The sample includes around 360,000 distinct CDR3 sequences, 15% to 20% seen only once; the top ten take 20% to 25%. The V end lost 1 base, the J end lost 7 bases, and 11 bases lay between the germline ends. The CDR3 extends over 15 amino acids. Germline V gene lookup returns CDR1 KGHSH and CDR2 LQKENI. The time point is: newly diagnosed GD, antithyroid drugs for less than 3 months. The authors made the TCR library using RNA they extracted from PBMCs. The same specimen was also included in a second study, on T cells in Graves' hyperthyroidism and ophthalmopathy.

This receptor was obtained from a woman aged 18-29 years with Graves disease. The rearrangement uses TRBV18 and TRBJ1-6; D call uncertain. The sample in question was peripheral blood mononuclear cells (PBMCs), obtained at new diagnosis, from a patient treated with antithyroid drugs. The CDR3 is CASSPQAVGNSPLHF. The DNA of the CDR3 is TGTGCCAGCTCACCACAGGCAGTGGGGAATTCACCCCTCCACTTT.